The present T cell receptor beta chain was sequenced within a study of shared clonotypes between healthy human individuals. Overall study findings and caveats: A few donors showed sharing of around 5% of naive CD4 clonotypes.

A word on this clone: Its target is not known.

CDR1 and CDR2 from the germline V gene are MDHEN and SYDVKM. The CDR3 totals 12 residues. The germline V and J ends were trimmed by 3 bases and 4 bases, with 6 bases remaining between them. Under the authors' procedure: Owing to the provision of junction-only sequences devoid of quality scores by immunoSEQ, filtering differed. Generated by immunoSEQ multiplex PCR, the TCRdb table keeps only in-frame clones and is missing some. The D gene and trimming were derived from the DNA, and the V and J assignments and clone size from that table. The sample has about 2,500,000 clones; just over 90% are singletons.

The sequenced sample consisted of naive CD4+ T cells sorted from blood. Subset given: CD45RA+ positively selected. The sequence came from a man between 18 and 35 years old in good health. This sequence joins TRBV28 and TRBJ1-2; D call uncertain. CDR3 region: CASSFRLYGYTF. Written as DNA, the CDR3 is TGTGCCAGCAGTTTTCGACTCTATGGCTACACCTTC.